The 6 T cell receptor beta chains listed next were all sequenced from one sample in a study of blood T cell repertoires in COVID-19. Sequenced by immunoSEQ multiplex PCR; TCRdb stores in-frame clones only, minus some. Among approximately 300,000 clones listed, around 90% were seen once. Specimen: PBMCs or T cells enriched from blood (not recorded which). These receptors were taken from a man in his fifties or sixties who had recovered from COVID-19.

This clone has a handful of counts. The chain uses TRBV24-1 and TRBJ1-1, with D unclear. This CDR3 spans 13 amino acids. Trimming took off 4 bases at V and 3 bases at J, with 8 bases between the two ends. The V gene's germline CDR1 is KGHDR and CDR2 SFDVKD. DNA of the CDR3: TGTGCCACCAGTGAAAGCGGGGACACTGAAGCTTTCTTT. This codes for CATSESGDTEAFF.

This chain uses TRBV5-1 with TRBJ1-5, with TRBD1 matching over 8 bases. CDR3 size: 14 residues. Germline values: CDR1 SGHRS, CDR2 YFSETQ. Losses at the gene ends were 4 bases for V and 5 bases for J; bases not matched to a gene: 5. CDR3 protein: CASSIGQGYQPQHF. Written as DNA, the CDR3 is TGCGCCAGCAGCATCGGACAGGGCTATCAGCCCCAGCATTTT. The entire variable domain, with the rest obtained from reference TRBV5-1 and TRBJ1-5, is as follows: KAGVTQTPRYLIKTRGQQVTLSCSPISGHRSVSWYQQTPGQGLQFLFEYFSETQRNKGNFPGRFSGRQFSNSRSEMNVSTLELGDSALYLCASSIGQGYQPQHFGDGTRLSIL.

The chain links TRBV9 to TRBJ2-7; 7 positions agree with TRBD2. V lost 0 bases to trimming and J lost 7 bases; unmatched junction nucleotides: 13. The CDR3 loop spans 16 amino acids. Germline lookup yields CDR1 SGDLS and CDR2 YYNGEE. The CDR3 reads CASSVAAQRGLSEQYF. The CDR3 DNA reads as TGTGCCAGCAGCGTAGCAGCCCAGCGGGGCCTCTCAGAGCAGTACTTC.

CDR3 nucleotide sequence: TGTGCCAGCAGCCACCGGGGGGGGGTCACTGAAGCTTTCTTT. It encodes CASSHRGGVTEAFF. The chain has TRBV3-1 (or the pseudogene TRBV3-2) and TRBJ1-1; weak D call: TRBD1 (5 bases). Germline values: CDR1 LGHDT, CDR2 YNNKEL (reference sequence). Between the trimmed V and J ends, which lost 3 bases and 4 bases, there was a span of 12 bases. The CDR3 consists of 14 residues.

This clone was recorded only once. CDR3 sequence (DNA): TGTGCCAGCAGGCCCCAGGGGGCAATCATTTCGAGCAATCAGCCCCAGCATTTT. Protein sequence: CASRPQGAIISSNQPQHF. The rearrangement joins TRBV27 to TRBJ1-5; 8 nucleotides agree with TRBD1. There are 18 residues in the CDR3. Germline assignment: CDR1 MNHEY and CDR2 SMNVEV (reference sequence). The J segment lost 1 base and the V segment lost 6 bases, leaving 14 bases of the junction unmatched.

V gene TRBV5-6 combines with J gene TRBJ1-1; no clear D gene. The CDR3 runs to 15 residues. V lost 0 bases and J lost 5, with 14 bases in between. Germline-derived CDR1 and CDR2 are SGHDT and YYEEEE. The DNA for the CDR3 is TGTGCCAGCAGCTTGGGGATATGGCGGGCAACTGAAGCTTTCTTT. It translates to CASSLGIWRATEAFF.